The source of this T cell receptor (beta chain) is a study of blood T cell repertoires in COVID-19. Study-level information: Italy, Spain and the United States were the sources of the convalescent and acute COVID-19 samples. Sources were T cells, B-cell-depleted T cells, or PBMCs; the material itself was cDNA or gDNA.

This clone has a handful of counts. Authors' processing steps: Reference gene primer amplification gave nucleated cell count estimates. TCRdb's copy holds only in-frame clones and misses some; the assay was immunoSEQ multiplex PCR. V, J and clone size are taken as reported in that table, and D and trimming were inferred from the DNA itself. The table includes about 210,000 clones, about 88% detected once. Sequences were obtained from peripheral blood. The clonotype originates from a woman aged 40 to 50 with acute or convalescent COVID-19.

CDR3 amino acids: CASSENRGAYGYTF. CDR3 bases: TGTGCCAGCAGCGAAAACAGGGGGGCCTATGGCTACACCTTC. The J gene is TRBJ1-2, the V gene TRBV5-6; 8 nucleotides agree with TRBD1. The V gene's germline CDR1 is SGHDT and CDR2 YYEEEE. This CDR3 has 14 amino acids. V was clipped by 4 bases and J by 4 bases; unmatched bases: 6.